This TCR beta chain was documented in a study of Ad26.COV2.S vaccination and SARS-CoV-2 variants (dated by TCRdb to about 2021). Notes on the research overall: Vaccine-arm donors were drawn from COV1001, a multicentre, randomized, double-blind, placebo-controlled phase I-IIa trial of Ad26.COV2.S in healthy adults. Dosing of Ad26.COV2.S was intramuscular, at either 5x10^10 or 1x10^11 viral particles, delivered as one shot or as two shots spaced 56 days apart. TCRbeta repertoire sequencing was used to assess the specificity and breadth of SARS-CoV-2-reactive T cell receptors after Ad26.COV2.S vaccination. The TCR-sequenced set comprised around 32 samples: some 19 Ad26.COV2.S vaccine recipients, 5 placebo recipients and 8 SARS-CoV-2 convalescent individuals. Trial participants were randomized into five groups of five, in which low-dose or high-dose Ad26.COV2.S was given once or twice, or placebo was given on both occasions. Blinding of investigators to trial group allocation was maintained during experiments and outcome assessment.

The study at large found these results: After vaccination, spike-specific CD8+ and CD4+ T cell responses were reported to show substantial breadth. The authors noted that total T cell responses may have been underestimated by the TCR breadth and depth analyses. Ad26.COV2.S recipients had higher spike-specific TCR breadth than placebo recipients (P = 0.0014). Vaccine and placebo recipients had similar non-spike TCR breadth, a finding consistent with the vaccine containing only spike. Comparing responses between vaccine doses or regimens was not something the study was powered to do.

The label giving this sample's treatment or condition can be read as: approximately 18 received Ad26.COV2.S at low or high dose, single or two shots; several received placebo; per-sample allocation not given. For vaccine and placebo recipients, repertoires were sequenced using samples collected on day 63 after the first injection. Between 29 July and 7 August 2020, Cohort 1b enrolled 20 to 30 adults aged 18-55 years at one site in Boston, USA. Ad26.COV2.S was a replication-incompetent adenovirus type 26 vector that expressed a prefusion-stabilized SARS-CoV-2 spike protein derived from the original Wuhan strain. Concerning this clone itself: What this receptor recognizes is not known. No per-base quality is available; no much larger clone lies one base away.

TCRbeta CDR3 regions were sequenced with the immunoSEQ Assay. After extraction, genomic DNA underwent amplification by bias-controlled multiplex PCR, followed by high-throughput sequencing. The study's processing was this. To quantify the absolute abundance of every unique TCRbeta CDR3 region, sequences were collapsed and filtered. Usable DNA was measured by amplifying reference genes present in all nucleated cells, and TCRbeta template counts were normalized to that usable DNA to estimate T cell fraction. Repertoire TCRs were annotated as SARS-CoV-2-specific by exact matching of V gene, CDR3 amino acid sequence and J gene to a known reactive TCR set. MIRA supplied the reference SARS-CoV-2 TCR set, which was filtered for enrichment in COVID-19-positive ImmuneCODE repertoires so that public or cross-reactive TCRs were removed. Based on the MIRA antigens, annotated TCRs were further analysed at the level of specific ORF or position within ORF. Breadth was defined as annotated unique rearrangements over total unique productive rearrangements; depth was the summed frequency of those rearrangements. Two-sided Wilcoxon rank-sum tests were applied when comparing TCR breadth between groups. The table was pulled from immuneACCESS by TCRdb, which kept in-frame rearrangements only. Such tables lose some clones; where checked, under half of the loss comes from unresolved V genes, and the rest has no known cause. V, J and clone size reflect that table, while D and trimming were determined from the DNA. The sample records 300,000 to 350,000 clones, 85% to 90% of which are singletons. Around 5% of the sample comes from the top ten.

The origin of this receptor is a person aged 18-65 years who received the Ad26.COV2.S COVID-19 vaccine or a placebo. Material: peripheral blood, obtained in a trial of Ad26.COV2.S vaccine versus placebo.

At the DNA level, the sequence is TGTGCCAGCAGCTATACAGGGGATCAGCCCCAGCATTTT. Its protein reads: CASSYTGDQPQHF. This chain is built from TRBV9 and TRBJ1-5, with 7 bases aligning to TRBD1. Reading from cysteine to phenylalanine, the CDR3 counts 13 amino acids. Of all the DNA, just the CDR3 is kept, 39 bases in frame from base 1. Per the germline V gene, SGDLS is the CDR1 and YYNGEE is the CDR2. Germline trimming: 4 bases from V, 5 bases from J; junction bases outside gene matches: 3.